The clone carrying this T cell receptor beta chain showed up just a few times. This sample was taken from a study of response to subunit inactivated influenza vaccine. TCRdb ran MiXCR on the RT-PCR reads and lists one entry per CDR3 protein. The table has roughly 180,000 distinct CDR3 sequences, around a tenth seen once. Trimming took off 3 bases at V and 0 bases at J, with 11 bases between the two ends. From germline, CDR1 is KGHSH and CDR2 LQKENI. This CDR3 spans 15 amino acids. The gene calls are TRBV18 and TRBJ1-1; a weak D match, TRBD1 (5 bases). This sequence was found in a man aged 50 or older who received an inactivated influenza vaccine. The source was non-naive T cells sorted from PBMCs, collected on the day of vaccination. This CDR3 is CASSPPTTVNTEAFF. In DNA, the CDR3 is TGTGCCAGCTCACCTCCTACGACAGTGAACACTGAAGCTTTCTTT. The variable domain in full, with the rest retrieved from reference TRBV18 and TRBJ1-1, is NAGVMQNPRHLVRRRGQEARLRCSPMKGHSHVYWYRQLPEEGLKFMVYLQKENIIDESGMPKERFSAEFPKEGPSILRIQQVVRGDSAAYFCASSPPTTVNTEAFFGQGTRLTVV.